Sequencing of this T cell receptor beta chain was carried out in a study of blood T cell repertoires in COVID-19. Across the study: PBMCs, B-cell-depleted T cells, or T cells provided the cDNA or gDNA that made up the material.

Original handling: Counts of nucleated cells, estimated from reference gene primer amplification, were obtained. TCRdb's copy holds only in-frame clones and misses some; the assay was immunoSEQ multiplex PCR. V, J and clone size were drawn from that table, and D and trimming were deduced from the DNA. The profile shows 200,000 to 250,000 clones, roughly 85% of them singletons. The receptor was isolated from a young woman who had recovered from COVID-19. Sequenced material: peripheral blood.

Here the CDR3 DNA reads TGTGCCAGCAGCTTGCGGGGGAACTATGGCTACACCTTC. It yields the protein CASSLRGNYGYTF. The chain recombines TRBV7-3 with TRBJ1-2; D possibly corresponds to TRBD1 (5 bases). CDR3 length equals 13 residues. Germline CDR1 is SGHTA and CDR2 is FQGTGA. Trimming pared 3 bases from V and 2 bases from J, leaving 7 bases between.